One and the same sample provided the 24 T cell receptor beta chains below, sequenced in a study of blood T cells in healthy people across ages. A second 7 to 11 cycle PCR used barcoded and J-beta primers. Each CDR3 protein is one row after TCRdb ran MiXCR on the 5' RACE reads. The repertoire holds 500,000 to 600,000 distinct CDR3 sequences, with 25% to 30% as singletons. Sequenced material: blood. The receptors stem from a woman in her seventies in good health.

The V gene is TRBV4-1, the J gene TRBJ1-2, with 9 bases lining up with TRBD1. In germline, CDR1 is MGHRA, CDR2 YSYEKL. V lost 2 bases and J lost 5; bases outside the gene matches: 6. CDR3 length equals 15 residues. As DNA, the CDR3 is TGCGCCAGCAGCCAATTACAGGGGGCGCGTTATGGCTACACCTTC. Amino acid sequence: CASSQLQGARYGYTF.

This chain connects TRBV20-1 to TRBJ2-1, with D possibly matching TRBD1 (6 bases). The CDR3 covers 12 residues. Germline V lookup: CDR1 DFQATT, CDR2 SNEGSKA (reference sequence). Trimming took 7 bases from V and 7 from J, leaving 14 bases between them. CDR3 loop: CSVRGSGNEQFF. CDR3 nucleotide sequence: TGCAGTGTCAGGGGCTCCGGGAATGAGCAGTTCTTC.

V usage is TRBV20-1 and J usage is TRBJ2-1; D remains unclear. The CDR3 consists of 10 residues. The germline gives CDR1 DFQATT, CDR2 SNEGSKA (reference sequence). Trimming took off 5 bases at V and 5 bases at J, with 4 bases between the two ends. CDR3 bases: TGCAGTGCTCATGACAATGAGCAGTTCTTC. This gives the protein CSAHDNEQFF.

With regard to this clonotype: A junction boundary mismatches the germline segment, possibly from a read error. The gene calls are TRBV5-1 and TRBJ2-5; the match to TRBD2 covers 10 bases. Germline assignment: CDR1 SGHRS and CDR2 YFSETQ. The CDR3 is 16 amino acids. CDR3 bases: TGCACCAGCAGCTTATTAGCGGGGGGTGAGCAAGAGACCCAGTACTTC. Translation: CTSSLLAGGEQETQYF. The complete variable domain, with remaining parts taken from reference TRBV5-1 and TRBJ2-5, reads KAGVTQTPRYLIKTRGQQVTLSCSPISGHRSVSWYQQTPGQGLQFLFEYFSETQRNKGNFPGRFSGRQFSNSRSEMNVSTLELGDSALYLCTSSLLAGGEQETQYFGPGTRLLVL.

This clonotype was detected a few times. The chain couples TRBV6-6 to TRBJ2-1, with 8 bases matching TRBD2. Per germline, CDR1 MNHNY and CDR2 SVGAGI (reference sequence). The J segment lost 9 bases and the V segment lost 2 bases, leaving 0 bases of the junction unmatched. The CDR3 covers 12 residues. The CDR3 DNA reads TGTGCCAGCAGTTACAGCGGGGGTGAGCAGTTCTTC. Translation: CASSYSGGEQFF.

There are many counts of this clonotype. The chain couples TRBV7-9 to TRBJ2-2, with D unresolved. The CDR3 runs 12 residues. The germline gives CDR1 SEHNR, CDR2 FQNEAQ (reference sequence). With 4 bases removed from V and 2 bases from J, the gap between germline ends came to 2 bases. The CDR3 DNA reads as TGTGCCAGCAGCTACAACACCGGGGAGCTGTTTTTT. It encodes CASSYNTGELFF.

This clonotype was seen only once. The chain couples TRBV24-1 to TRBJ1-3; the D gene is possibly TRBD1 (6 bases). The germline V gene encodes CDR1 KGHDR and CDR2 SFDVKD. V lost 4 bases to trimming and J lost 8 bases, with 17 bases between them. CDR3 size: 15 residues. In DNA form, the CDR3 reads TGTGCCACCAGTGACCCGGGTCGGTCAGGGGACACCATATATTTT. This translates into CATSDPGRSGDTIYF.

The rearrangement links TRBV7-6 to TRBJ1-4; 9 nucleotides line up with TRBD1. CDR1 SGHVS and CDR2 FNYEAQ come from the germline V gene. The ends lost 2 bases at V and 0 bases at J; junction bases unmatched: 4. The CDR3 contains 17 residues. The CDR3 region has the DNA TGTGCCAGCAGCTTAAAGGGACAGGGAGCAACTAATGAAAAACTGTTTTTT. It translates to CASSLKGQGATNEKLFF.

Of note for this clonotype: Germline is not matched at one junction end, which may reflect a read error. The rearrangement uses TRBV13 and TRBJ2-1, with D perhaps given as TRBD1 or TRBD2 (5 bases each). The length of the CDR3 is 15 residues. CDR1 is PRHDT and CDR2 is FYEKMQ in the germline V gene (reference sequence). The CDR3 reads CAGSFRLRGRDEQFF. The CDR3 DNA follows: TGTGCCGGCAGCTTTAGACTGAGGGGTAGAGATGAGCAGTTCTTC.

The chain recombines TRBV5-1 with TRBJ2-7; TRBD1 matches at 9 bases. CDR1 is SGHRS, CDR2 YFSETQ, per germline. The trim removed 7 bases at V and 3 bases at J, leaving 11 bases unmatched. The CDR3 spans 15 residues. Here the CDR3 reads CASFPGTGILYEQYF. CDR3 nucleotide sequence: TGCGCCAGCTTCCCCGGGACAGGGATTCTCTACGAGCAGTACTTC.

The chain has TRBV6-2 or TRBV6-3 and TRBJ2-1; the D gene is possibly TRBD1 (6 bases). V lost 2 bases and J lost 0, with 14 bases in between. Germline V CDR1 and CDR2: MNHEY, SVGEGT. The CDR3 runs 17 residues. Written as DNA, the CDR3 is TGTGCCAGCAGTTACGTCAGGGACAAGAGCTCCTACAATGAGCAGTTCTTC. Amino acids: CASSYVRDKSSYNEQFF.

CDR3 residues: CASSRGTSGGSRNTQYF. In DNA form, the CDR3 reads TGTGCCAGCAGCCGTGGGACTAGCGGGGGGTCACGAAATACGCAGTATTTT. The V call is TRBV7-2, the J call TRBJ2-3; 15 bases align to TRBD2. Germline CDR1 reads SGHTA; CDR2 reads FQGNSA. The CDR3 sequence is 17 residues long. The trim removed 5 bases at V and 7 bases at J, leaving 10 bases unmatched.

This chain joins TRBV9 and TRBJ1-1; D is ambiguous. Germline lookup yields CDR1 SGDLS and CDR2 YYNGEE. Trimming stripped 0 bases from V and 6 bases from J, with 12 bases between. CDR3 length equals 14 residues. CDR3 sequence: CASSVDPGSPEAFF. CDR3 DNA: TGTGCCAGCAGCGTAGATCCCGGGAGTCCTGAAGCTTTCTTT.

Worth noting for this clonotype: Compared with germline, one end of the junction differs, possibly owing to a read error. This chain connects TRBV19 to TRBJ2-5; TRBD1 matches 7 bases. Germline CDR1 and CDR2: LNHDA and SQIVND (reference sequence). This CDR3 has 13 amino acids. Here the CDR3 reads CASSYRTGNVGVF. The CDR3, as DNA: TGTGCCAGTAGTTACCGGACAGGAAACGTGGGAGTCTTC.

This clonotype was seen more than once but under ten times. The rearrangement uses TRBV12-3 or TRBV12-4 and TRBJ2-3; TRBD1 aligns across 7 bases. The CDR3 has 13 residues. The V gene end was trimmed by 5 bases and the J gene end by 4 bases; junction bases not matched to a gene: 3. The CDR3 is CASSITGADTQYF. The CDR3 DNA reads as TGTGCCAGCAGTATAACAGGGGCAGATACGCAGTATTTT.

This clonotype was seen more than once but under ten times. The rearrangement joins TRBV5-1 to TRBJ2-5; 9 bases align to TRBD2. V lost 1 base to trimming and J lost 0 bases; unmatched junction nucleotides: 7. Looked up from germline, CDR1 is SGHRS and CDR2 is YFSETQ. CDR3 length equals 17 residues. CDR3 sequence (DNA): TGCGCCAGCAGCTTGATGCGACTAGCGGCGAACCAAGAGACCCAGTACTTC. Translating it yields CASSLMRLAANQETQYF.

The genes are TRBV19 and TRBJ2-1, with 7 bases identical to TRBD2. The germline CDR1 and CDR2 sequences are LNHDA and SQIVND (reference sequence). CDR3 length equals 15 residues. V gave up 6 bases and J gave up 5 bases; unmatched junction bases: 10. The CDR3 is CASRALRGGNNEQFF. CDR3 coding DNA: TGTGCCAGTAGGGCCCTCCGCGGGGGAAACAATGAGCAGTTCTTC.

The V and J genes are TRBV20-1 and TRBJ2-1; 8 nucleotides match TRBD2. Near its end, the DNA agrees better with TRBJ2-7, so the J call may be wrong. CDR3 length equals 13 residues. The germline V gene encodes CDR1 DFQATT and CDR2 SNEGSKA (reference sequence). The CDR3 region is CSARAGGRDEQYF. CDR3 coding DNA: TGCAGTGCTAGGGCGGGGGGACGAGACGAGCAGTACTTC.

This chain joins TRBV28 and TRBJ2-1, with 8 bases fitting TRBD2. V trimming: 7 bases; J trimming: 4 bases; junction bases outside the gene matches: 6. The CDR3 is made up of 14 amino acids. Germline CDR1 and CDR2: MDHEN and SYDVKM. The CDR3 DNA is TGTGCCAGCAAGACGGGGGGGGGTTACAATGAGCAGTTCTTC. It is translated as CASKTGGGYNEQFF.

This clonotype was seen only a few times. The V gene is TRBV5-1, the J gene TRBJ2-5; the match to TRBD2 covers 11 bases. The last part of the DNA fits TRBJ2-1 better; the J call may be wrong. The germline V gene encodes CDR1 SGHRS and CDR2 YFSETQ. CDR3 length: 15 residues. CDR3 loop: CASSSPTSGAGEQFF. The CDR3 DNA is TGCGCCAGCAGCTCGCCGACTAGCGGGGCAGGCGAGCAGTTCTTC.

This chain uses TRBV7-9 with TRBJ2-5; D is undetermined. Germline V CDR1 and CDR2: SEHNR, FQNEAQ (reference sequence). V gave up 3 bases and J gave up 10 bases, with 15 bases separating them. This CDR3 comprises 13 residues. This CDR3 reads CASSFVGHMDQYF. The DNA of the CDR3 is TGTGCCAGCAGCTTCGTAGGGCATATGGACCAGTACTTC.

This clonotype appeared many times. A junction end diverges from the germline sequence, so it may reflect a read error. The V gene is TRBV5-1, the J gene TRBJ2-5; no definite D call. This CDR3 is built from 13 residues. CDR1 and CDR2 from the germline V gene are SGHRS and YFSETQ. The CDR3 here is CASSLRLQETQYF. The CDR3 DNA reads as TGTGCCAGCAGCTTAAGACTTCAAGAGACCCAGTACTTC.

The rearrangement uses TRBV21-1 and TRBJ2-5; TRBD1, the table's D call, was not compared with the DNA. TRBV21-1 is annotated as a pseudogene. This CDR3 comprises 15 residues. CDR3 amino acids: CASSTRQGVWETQYF. The CDR3 nucleotides are TGTGCCAGCAGCACCCGACAGGGGGTCTGGGAGACCCAGTACTTC.

The gene calls are TRBV11-2 and TRBJ2-3, with 15 bases fitting TRBD2. The V segment lost 5 bases and the J segment 5 bases; nucleotides outside the gene matches: 11. The CDR3 has 18 residues. Germline V gene lookup returns CDR1 SGHAT and CDR2 FQNNGV. The CDR3 coding sequence is TGTGCCAGCAGCGCAACGGGACTAGCGGGGGGCCGGGGAGATACGCAGTATTTT. This sequence encodes CASSATGLAGGRGDTQYF.